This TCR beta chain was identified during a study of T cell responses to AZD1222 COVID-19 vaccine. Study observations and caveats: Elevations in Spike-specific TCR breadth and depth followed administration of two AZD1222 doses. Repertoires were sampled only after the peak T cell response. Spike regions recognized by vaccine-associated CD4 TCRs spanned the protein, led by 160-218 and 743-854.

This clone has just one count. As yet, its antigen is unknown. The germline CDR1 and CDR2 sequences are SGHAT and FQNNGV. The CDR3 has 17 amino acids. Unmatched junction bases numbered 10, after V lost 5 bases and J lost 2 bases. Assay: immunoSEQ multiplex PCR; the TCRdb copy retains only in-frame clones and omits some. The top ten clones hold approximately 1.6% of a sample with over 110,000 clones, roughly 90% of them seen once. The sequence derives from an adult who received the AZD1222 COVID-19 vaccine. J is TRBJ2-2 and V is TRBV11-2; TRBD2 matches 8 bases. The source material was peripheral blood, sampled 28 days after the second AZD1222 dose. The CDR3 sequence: CASSLGGTSGNTGELFF. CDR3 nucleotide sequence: TGTGCCAGCAGCCTAGGGGGAACTAGCGGTAACACCGGGGAGCTGTTTTTT.